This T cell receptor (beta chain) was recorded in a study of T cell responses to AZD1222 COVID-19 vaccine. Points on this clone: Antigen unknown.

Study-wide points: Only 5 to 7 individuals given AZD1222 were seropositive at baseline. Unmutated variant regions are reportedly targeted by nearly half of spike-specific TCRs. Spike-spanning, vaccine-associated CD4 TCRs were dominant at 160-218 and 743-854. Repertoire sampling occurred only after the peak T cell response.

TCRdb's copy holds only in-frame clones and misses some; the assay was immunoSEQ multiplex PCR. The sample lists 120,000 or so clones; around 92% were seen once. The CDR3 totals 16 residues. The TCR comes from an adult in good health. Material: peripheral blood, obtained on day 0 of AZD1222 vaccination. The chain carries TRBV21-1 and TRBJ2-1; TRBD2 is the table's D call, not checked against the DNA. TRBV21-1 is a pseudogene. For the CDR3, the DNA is TGTGCCAGCAGCAAACCTAACCGGGACTGTACAAATGAGCAGTTCTTC. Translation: CASSKPNRDCTNEQFF.